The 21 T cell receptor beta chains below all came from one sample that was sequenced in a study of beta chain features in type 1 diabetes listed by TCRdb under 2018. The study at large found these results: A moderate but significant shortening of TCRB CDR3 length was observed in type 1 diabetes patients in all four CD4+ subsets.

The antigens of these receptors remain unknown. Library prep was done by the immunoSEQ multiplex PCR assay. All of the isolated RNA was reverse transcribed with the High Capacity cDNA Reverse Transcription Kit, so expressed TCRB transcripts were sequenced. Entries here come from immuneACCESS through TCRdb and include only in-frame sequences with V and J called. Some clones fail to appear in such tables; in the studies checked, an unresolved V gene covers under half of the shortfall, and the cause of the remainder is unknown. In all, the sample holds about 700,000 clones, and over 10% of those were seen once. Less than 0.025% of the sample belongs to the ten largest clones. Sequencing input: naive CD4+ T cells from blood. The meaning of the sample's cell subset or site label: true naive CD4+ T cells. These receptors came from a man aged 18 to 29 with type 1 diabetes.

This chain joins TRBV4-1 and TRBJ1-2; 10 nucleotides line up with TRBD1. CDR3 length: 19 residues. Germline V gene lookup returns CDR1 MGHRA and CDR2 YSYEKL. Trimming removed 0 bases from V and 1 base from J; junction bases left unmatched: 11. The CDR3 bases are TGCGCCAGCAGCCAAGATTTGGGACAGGGGACTATTTTTAACTATGGCTACACCTTC. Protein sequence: CASSQDLGQGTIFNYGYTF.

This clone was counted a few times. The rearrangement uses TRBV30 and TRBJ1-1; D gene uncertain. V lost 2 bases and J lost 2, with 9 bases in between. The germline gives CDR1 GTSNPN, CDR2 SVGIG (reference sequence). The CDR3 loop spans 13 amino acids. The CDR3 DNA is TGTGCCTGGAGTATTAAGGATAACACTGAAGCTTTCTTT. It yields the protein CAWSIKDNTEAFF.

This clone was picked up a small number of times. The CDR3 region is CASSRERGEQFF. The CDR3 nucleotides read TGTGCCAGCAGCCGCGAGAGGGGAGAGCAGTTCTTC. The V call is TRBV5-6, the J call TRBJ2-1; D possibly uses TRBD1 or TRBD2 (5 bases each). Germline CDR1 and CDR2: SGHDT and YYEEEE. The CDR3 runs 12 residues. Deletions cut 4 bases from V and 10 bases from J, with 12 bases between. The variable domain in full, with the rest retrieved from reference TRBV5-6 and TRBJ2-1, is DAGVTQSPTHLIKTRGQQVTLRCSPKSGHDTVSWYQQALGQGPQFIFQYYEEEERQRGNFPDRFSGHQFPNYSSELNVNALLLGDSALYLCASSRERGEQFFGPGTRLTVL.

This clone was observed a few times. CDR3 sequence reads: CASSTQSVPNEQFF. CDR3 in DNA: TGTGCCAGCAGCACCCAGTCCGTCCCCAATGAGCAGTTCTTC. J is TRBJ2-1 and V is TRBV2; D uncertain. Trimming cost V 6 bases and J 6 bases, with 15 bases left between them. Germline values: CDR1 SNHLY, CDR2 FYNNEI. The CDR3 has 14 amino acids. The full variable domain, its missing parts supplied by reference TRBV2 and TRBJ2-1, is EPEVTQTPSHQVTQMGQEVILRCVPISNHLYFYWYRQILGQKVEFLVSFYNNEISEKSEIFDDQFSVERPDGSNFTLKIRSTKLEDSAMYFCASSTQSVPNEQFFGPGTRLTVL.

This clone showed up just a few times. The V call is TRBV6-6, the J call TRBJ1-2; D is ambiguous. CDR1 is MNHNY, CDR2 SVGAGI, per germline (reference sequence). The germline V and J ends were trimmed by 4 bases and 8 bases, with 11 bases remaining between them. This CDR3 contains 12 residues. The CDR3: CASSWTSEGYTF. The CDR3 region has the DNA TGTGCCAGCAGTTGGACGTCGGAAGGCTACACCTTC.

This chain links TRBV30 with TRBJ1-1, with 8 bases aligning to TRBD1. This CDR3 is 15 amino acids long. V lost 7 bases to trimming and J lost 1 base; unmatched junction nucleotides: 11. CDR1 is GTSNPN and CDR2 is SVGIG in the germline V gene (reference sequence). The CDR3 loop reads CASSGQGSRNTEAFF. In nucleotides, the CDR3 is TGTGCCTCGTCCGGACAGGGAAGTAGGAACACTGAAGCTTTCTTT. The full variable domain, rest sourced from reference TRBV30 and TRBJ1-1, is SQTIHQWPATLVQPVGSPLSLECTVEGTSNPNLYWYRQAAGRGLQLLFYSVGIGQISSEVPQNLSASRPQDRQFILSSKKLLLSDSGFYLCASSGQGSRNTEAFFGQGTRLTVV.

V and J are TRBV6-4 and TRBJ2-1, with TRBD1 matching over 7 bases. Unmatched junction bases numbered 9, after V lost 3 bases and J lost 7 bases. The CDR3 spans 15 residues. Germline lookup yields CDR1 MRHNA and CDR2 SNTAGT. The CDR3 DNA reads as TGTGCCAGCAGTGAAGGGGGCGTACGGGGAAATGAGCAGTTCTTC. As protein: CASSEGGVRGNEQFF.

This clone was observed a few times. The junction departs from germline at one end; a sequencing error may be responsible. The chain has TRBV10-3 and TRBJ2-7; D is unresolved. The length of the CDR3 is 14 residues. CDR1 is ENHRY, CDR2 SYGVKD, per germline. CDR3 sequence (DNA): TGTGCCAGCAGTTACGGTGCAGGCTTCTACGAGCAGTACTTC. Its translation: CASSYGAGFYEQYF.

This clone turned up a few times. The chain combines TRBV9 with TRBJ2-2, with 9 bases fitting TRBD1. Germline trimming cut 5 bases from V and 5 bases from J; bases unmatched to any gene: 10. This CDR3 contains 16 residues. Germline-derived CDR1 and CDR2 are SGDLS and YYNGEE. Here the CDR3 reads CASSYPSGTGTGELFF. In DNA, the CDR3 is TGTGCCAGCAGTTATCCTTCCGGGACAGGGACCGGGGAGCTGTTTTTT.

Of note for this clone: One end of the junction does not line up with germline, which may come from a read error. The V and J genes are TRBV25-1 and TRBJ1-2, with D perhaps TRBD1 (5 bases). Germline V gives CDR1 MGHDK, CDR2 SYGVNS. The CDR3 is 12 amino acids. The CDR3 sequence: CASNEAGGGYTF. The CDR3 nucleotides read TGTGCCAGCAATGAAGCGGGGGGTGGCTACACCTTC.

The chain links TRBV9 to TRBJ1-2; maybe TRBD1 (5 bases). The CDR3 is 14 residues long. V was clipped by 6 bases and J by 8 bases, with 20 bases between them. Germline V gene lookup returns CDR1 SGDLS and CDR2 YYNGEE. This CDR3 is CASTRGTAKGGYTF. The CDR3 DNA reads TGTGCCAGCACCCGCGGGACTGCCAAGGGGGGCTACACCTTC.

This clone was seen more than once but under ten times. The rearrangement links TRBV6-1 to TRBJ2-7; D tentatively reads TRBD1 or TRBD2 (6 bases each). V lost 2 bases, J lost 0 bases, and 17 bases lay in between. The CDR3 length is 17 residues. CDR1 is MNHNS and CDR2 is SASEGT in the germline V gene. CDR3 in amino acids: CASSERGGWQSSYEQYF. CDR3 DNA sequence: TGTGCCAGCAGTGAAAGAGGGGGGTGGCAGAGCTCCTACGAGCAGTACTTC.

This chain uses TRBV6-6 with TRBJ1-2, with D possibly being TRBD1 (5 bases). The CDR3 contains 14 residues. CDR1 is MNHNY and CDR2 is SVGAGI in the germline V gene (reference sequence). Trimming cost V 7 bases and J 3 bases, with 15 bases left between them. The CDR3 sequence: CASTHKRGDYGYTF. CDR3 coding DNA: TGTGCCAGCACCCATAAAAGGGGCGACTATGGCTACACCTTC.

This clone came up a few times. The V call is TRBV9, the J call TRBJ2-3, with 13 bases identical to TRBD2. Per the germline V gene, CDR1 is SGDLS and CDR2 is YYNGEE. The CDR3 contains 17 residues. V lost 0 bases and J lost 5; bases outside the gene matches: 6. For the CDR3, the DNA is TGTGCCAGCAGCGTAGCGACTAGCGGGGGGCCTCTAGATACGCAGTATTTT. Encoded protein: CASSVATSGGPLDTQYF.

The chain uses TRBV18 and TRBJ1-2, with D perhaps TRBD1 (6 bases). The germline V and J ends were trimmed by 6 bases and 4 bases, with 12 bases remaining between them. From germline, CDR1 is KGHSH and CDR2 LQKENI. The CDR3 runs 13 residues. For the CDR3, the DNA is TGTGCCAGCTCGCCGACAGGCGGCTATGGCTACACCTTC. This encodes CASSPTGGYGYTF.

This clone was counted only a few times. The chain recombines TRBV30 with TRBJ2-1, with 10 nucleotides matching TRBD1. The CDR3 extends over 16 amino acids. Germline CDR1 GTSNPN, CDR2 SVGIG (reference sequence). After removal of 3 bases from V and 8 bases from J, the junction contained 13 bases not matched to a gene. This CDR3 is CAWSPPGQGIEYEQFF. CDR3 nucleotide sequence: TGTGCCTGGAGCCCACCGGGACAGGGGATAGAGTATGAGCAGTTCTTC.

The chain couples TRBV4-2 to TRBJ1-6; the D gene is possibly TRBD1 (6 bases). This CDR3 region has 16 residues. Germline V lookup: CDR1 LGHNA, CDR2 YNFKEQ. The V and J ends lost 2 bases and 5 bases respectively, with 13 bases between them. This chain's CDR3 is CASSQPGTKDNSPLHF. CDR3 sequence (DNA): TGTGCCAGCAGCCAACCCGGGACAAAGGATAATTCACCCCTCCACTTT.

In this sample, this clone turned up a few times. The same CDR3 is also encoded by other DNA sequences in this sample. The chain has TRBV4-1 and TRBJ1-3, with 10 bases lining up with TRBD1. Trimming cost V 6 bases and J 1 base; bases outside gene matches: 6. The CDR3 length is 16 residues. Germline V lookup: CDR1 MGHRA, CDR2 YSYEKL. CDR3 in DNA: TGCGCCAGCAGTCAACCGGGACAGGGGTCTGGAAACACCATATATTTT. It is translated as CASSQPGQGSGNTIYF.

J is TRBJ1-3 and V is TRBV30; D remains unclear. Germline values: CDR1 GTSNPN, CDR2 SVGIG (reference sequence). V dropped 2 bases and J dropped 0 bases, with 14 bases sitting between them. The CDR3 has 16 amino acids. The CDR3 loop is CAWSLRTWYSGNTIYF. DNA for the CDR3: TGTGCCTGGAGTCTTCGGACGTGGTACTCTGGAAACACCATATATTTT.

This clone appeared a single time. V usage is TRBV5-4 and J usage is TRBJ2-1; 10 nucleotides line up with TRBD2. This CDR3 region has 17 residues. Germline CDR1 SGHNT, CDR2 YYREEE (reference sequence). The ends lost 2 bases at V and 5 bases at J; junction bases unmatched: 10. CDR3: CASSFNSGGLTHNEQFF. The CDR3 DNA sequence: TGTGCCAGCAGCTTCAATAGCGGGGGGTTGACCCACAATGAGCAGTTCTTC. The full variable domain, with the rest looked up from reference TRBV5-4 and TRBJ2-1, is ETGVTQSPTHLIKTRGQQVTLRCSSQSGHNTVSWYQQALGQGPQFIFQYYREEENGRGNFPPRFSGLQFPNYSSELNVNALELDDSALYLCASSFNSGGLTHNEQFFGPGTRLTVL.

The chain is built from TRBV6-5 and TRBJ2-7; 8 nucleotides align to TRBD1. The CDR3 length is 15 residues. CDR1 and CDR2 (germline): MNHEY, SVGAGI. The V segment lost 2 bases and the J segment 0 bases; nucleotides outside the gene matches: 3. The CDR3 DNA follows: TGTGCCAGCAGTTACCAGGGGGCCTCCTCCTACGAGCAGTACTTC. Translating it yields CASSYQGASSYEQYF.